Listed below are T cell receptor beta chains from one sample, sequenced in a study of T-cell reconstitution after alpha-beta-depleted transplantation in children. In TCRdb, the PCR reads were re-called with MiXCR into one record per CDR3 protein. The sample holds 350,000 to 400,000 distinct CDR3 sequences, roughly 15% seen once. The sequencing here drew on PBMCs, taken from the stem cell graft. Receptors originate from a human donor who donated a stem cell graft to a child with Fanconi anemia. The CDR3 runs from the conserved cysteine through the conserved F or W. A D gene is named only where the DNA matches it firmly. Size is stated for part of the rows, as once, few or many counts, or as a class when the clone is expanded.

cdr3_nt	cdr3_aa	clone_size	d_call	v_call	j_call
TGTGCCAGCAGCTTATCCGGGGAGGACGGGGAGCTGTTTTTT	CASSLSGEDGELFF	-	-	TRBV7-6	TRBJ2-2
TGTGCCTGGAGTGCACAGGGCATTTTCTTAGATGAGCAGTTCTTC	CAWSAQGIFLDEQFF	-	-	TRBV30	TRBJ2-1
TGCAGTGCTGGTAATCTGGATATGAACACTGAAGCTTTCTTT	CSAGNLDMNTEAFF	-	-	TRBV20-1	TRBJ1-1
TGTGCCAGCAGCTCCCCCCCTGACCCCCGGCTCTTC	CASSSPPDPRLF	few	-	TRBV6-2/TRBV6-3	TRBJ2-1
TGTGCCAGCAGCGCAGGGGGGCACACAGATACGCAGTATTTT	CASSAGGHTDTQYF	many	-	TRBV6-5	TRBJ2-3
TGTGCCAGCAGCTTATTTGCGAGCTCCTACAATGAGCAGTTCTTC	CASSLFASSYNEQFF	many	-	TRBV7-6	TRBJ2-1
TGTGCCAGCAGTTACGACGGCAAGGAAAAACTGTTTTTT	CASSYDGKEKLFF	many	-	TRBV6-5	TRBJ1-4
TGTGCCAGCTCACCCGGAGCGGGTTCCGACACCATATATTTT	CASSPGAGSDTIYF	few	-	TRBV18	TRBJ1-3
TGTGCCAGCAGTTTAGTGGGGGGGCTGACAGATACGCAGTATTTT	CASSLVGGLTDTQYF	-	-	TRBV12-3/TRBV12-4	TRBJ2-3
TGTGCCAGCATGTGGGGCAGTTCGCTGTTTTTT	CASMWGSSLFF	many	-	TRBV12-3/TRBV12-4	TRBJ2-2